Following are 15 T cell receptor beta chains from one sample sequenced in a study of OX40 agonist ivuxolimab in advanced cancers. TCRdb's copy holds only in-frame clones and misses some; the assay was immunoSEQ multiplex PCR. The profile shows 70,000 to 75,000 clones, around 88% of them singletons. This sample comprised CD4+ or CD8+ T cells sorted from blood, obtained in a trial of the OX40 agonist ivuxolimab. Receptors originate from an adult with an advanced solid tumor such as melanoma, head and neck, liver or kidney cancer.

J is TRBJ2-7 and V is TRBV16; 9 nucleotides agree with TRBD1. This CDR3 region has 14 residues. J lost 2 bases, V lost 6 bases, and 5 bases had no gene match. Looked up from germline, CDR1 is KGHSY and CDR2 is FQNENV. CDR3 nucleotides: TGTGCCAGCAGACCACAGGGGGCAACCTACGAGCAGTACTTC. Protein sequence: CASRPQGATYEQYF.

This chain uses TRBV6-1 with TRBJ1-5; TRBD1 matches at 10 bases. Germline trimming cut 3 bases from V and 6 bases from J; bases unmatched to any gene: 5. The CDR3 contains 15 residues. CDR1 and CDR2 (germline): MNHNS, SASEGT. CDR3 DNA sequence: TGTGCCAGCAGTGACCTGGGACAGGGGCCTCAGCCCCAGCATTTT. As protein: CASSDLGQGPQPQHF.

The genes are TRBV18 and TRBJ2-7; tentatively, D is TRBD1 (6 bases). The length of the CDR3 is 13 residues. V gave up 3 bases and J gave up 2 bases, with 8 bases separating them. Germline-derived CDR1 and CDR2 are KGHSH and LQKENI. CDR3 sequence: CASSPGQTYEQYF. CDR3 coding DNA: TGTGCCAGCTCACCGGGACAAACCTACGAGCAGTACTTC.

This chain uses TRBV7-9 with TRBJ2-2, with D perhaps being TRBD1 or TRBD2 (5 bases each). This CDR3 has 16 amino acids. The germline V gene has CDR1 SEHNR and CDR2 FQNEAQ (reference sequence). The V gene lost 1 base and the J gene lost 4 bases, with 13 bases spanning the gap. Here the CDR3 reads CASSLGTSGSTGELFF. CDR3 in DNA: TGTGCCAGCAGCTTAGGGACAAGCGGATCCACCGGGGAGCTGTTTTTT.

This clone was detected once. The rearrangement joins TRBV7-8 to TRBJ1-2, with 7 nucleotides matching TRBD1. From germline, CDR1 is SGHVS and CDR2 FQNEAQ. CDR3 length equals 15 residues. V lost 5 bases and J lost 4; bases outside the gene matches: 10. CDR3 residues: CASSLRDSVAYGYTF. In DNA, the CDR3 is TGTGCCAGCAGCCTCCGGGACAGTGTCGCCTATGGCTACACCTTC.

The V call is TRBV28, the J call TRBJ1-5, with TRBD1 as a possible D gene (5 bases). The CDR3 runs 14 residues. Trimming took off 8 bases at V and 0 bases at J, with 11 bases between the two ends. Germline V CDR1 and CDR2: MDHEN, SYDVKM. This CDR3 reads CASVGAYSNQPQHF. The CDR3 nucleotides read TGTGCCAGCGTAGGGGCTTATAGCAATCAGCCCCAGCATTTT.

V is TRBV5-6 and J is TRBJ2-7; 7 bases align to TRBD1. With V trimmed by 1 base and J by 3 bases, 7 bases remained unmatched. Germline CDR1 is SGHDT and CDR2 is YYEEEE. The CDR3 length is 15 residues. CDR3 sequence (DNA): TGTGCCAGCAGCTTGTTTGGGACAGAACACTACGAGCAGTACTTC. This sequence encodes CASSLFGTEHYEQYF. Variable domain in full (rest from reference TRBV5-6 and TRBJ2-7): DAGVTQSPTHLIKTRGQQVTLRCSPKSGHDTVSWYQQALGQGPQFIFQYYEEEERQRGNFPDRFSGHQFPNYSSELNVNALLLGDSALYLCASSLFGTEHYEQYFGPGTRLTVT.

The chain recombines TRBV19 with TRBJ2-5; D is uncertain. Germline V gene data show CDR1 as LNHDA and CDR2 as SQIVND (reference sequence). V was trimmed by 2 bases and J by 5 bases, leaving 15 bases between them. The CDR3 runs 15 residues. Here the CDR3 DNA reads TGTGCCAGTAGTATAAGGTTCGGCCCTGGGGAGACCCAGTACTTC. It yields the protein CASSIRFGPGETQYF.

The chain is built from TRBV28 and TRBJ2-6; D remains ambiguous. The CDR3 consists of 16 residues. Trimming removed 4 bases from V and 2 bases from J, with 12 bases in between. Germline loops: CDR1 MDHEN, CDR2 SYDVKM. This chain's CDR3 is CASSSPGWAGANVLTF. CDR3 in DNA: TGTGCCAGCAGTTCCCCCGGCTGGGCTGGGGCCAACGTCCTGACTTTC.

The chain uses TRBV5-1 and TRBJ2-5; 8 bases are shared with TRBD2. The V gene's germline CDR1 is SGHRS and CDR2 YFSETQ. This CDR3 has 12 residues. With V trimmed by 7 bases and J by 5 bases, 4 bases remained unmatched. As DNA, the CDR3 is TGCGCCAGCTTTCGGGAGGGCGAGACCCAGTACTTC. It is translated as CASFREGETQYF.

The chain uses TRBV18 and TRBJ1-6; no firm D call. Trimming took off 2 bases at V and 5 bases at J, with 10 bases between the two ends. CDR1 and CDR2 from the germline V gene are KGHSH and LQKENI. This CDR3 is built from 15 residues. This chain's CDR3 is CASSPVQSNNSPLHF. Written as DNA, the CDR3 is TGTGCCAGCTCACCAGTCCAGAGCAATAATTCACCCCTCCACTTT.

The V call is TRBV19, the J call TRBJ1-2; 11 nucleotides agree with TRBD1. This CDR3 spans 14 amino acids. CDR1 LNHDA and CDR2 SQIVND come from the germline V gene (reference sequence). The ends lost 7 bases at V and 8 bases at J; junction bases unmatched: 9. The CDR3 reads CASKPGTGGRGYTF. In DNA, the CDR3 is TGTGCCAGTAAACCGGGGACAGGGGGTCGGGGCTACACCTTC.

The chain links TRBV29-1 to TRBJ1-2, with no clear D. This CDR3 is 13 amino acids long. The V gene lost 3 bases and the J gene lost 1 base, with 9 bases spanning the gap. From germline, CDR1 is SQVTM and CDR2 ANQGSEA. The chain's CDR3 is CSVDPGVNYGYTF. The CDR3 bases are TGCAGCGTTGACCCCGGGGTTAACTATGGCTACACCTTC. Full variable domain (rest looked up from reference TRBV29-1 and TRBJ1-2): SAVISQKPSRDICQRGTSLTIQCQVDSQVTMMFWYRQQPGQSLTLIATANQGSEATYESGFVIDKFPISRPNLTFSTLTVSNMSPEDSSIYLCSVDPGVNYGYTFGSGTRLTVV.

The chain has TRBV5-1 and TRBJ2-7, with D possibly being TRBD1 (5 bases). The V end lost 4 bases, the J end lost 0 bases, and 17 bases lay between the germline ends. Germline lookup yields CDR1 SGHRS and CDR2 YFSETQ. The CDR3 is 16 amino acids. CDR3 residues: CASSVGQAYSSYEQYF. In nucleotides, the CDR3 is TGCGCCAGCAGCGTGGGGCAGGCCTATAGCTCCTACGAGCAGTACTTC.

With respect to this clone: The junction departs from the called germline gene at one end, perhaps through a read error. The V and J genes are TRBV7-3 and TRBJ1-2; 8 nucleotides align to TRBD1. This CDR3 has 15 residues. Germline assignment: CDR1 SGHTA and CDR2 FQGTGA. The CDR3 loop reads CASSLTGGRSEGYTF. The CDR3 nucleotides are TGTGCCAGCAGCCTAACAGGGGGGAGGTCGGAAGGCTACACCTTC.